The clone carrying this T cell receptor beta chain appeared a few times. Antigen: not known. This sample stems from a study of T cells in localized non-small cell lung cancer. General observations from the study: The study detected a median around 57 of the top 100 tumor clones in adjacent lung. A denser population of T cells in blood accompanied longer overall survival. In uninvolved adjacent lung, T cell clonality reached its highest value, exceeding tumor. Sequencing involved a lone tumor region, leaving heterogeneity possible.

With V trimmed by 4 bases and J by 0 bases, 11 bases remained unmatched. The CDR3 has 18 residues. The V gene's germline CDR1 is SGHNT and CDR2 YENEEA. Sequencing used immunoSEQ multiplex PCR; TCRdb keeps in-frame clones, though not all of them. The profile shows a few thousand clones, over 25% of them singletons. The sequencing used lung tumor tissue, collected before any cancer treatment. The genes are TRBV11-3 and TRBJ1-1; the match to TRBD1 covers 10 bases. This sequence originates from a man between 35 and 75 years old with stage III squamous cell lung carcinoma. CDR3 bases: TGTGCCAGCAGCTCAGACAGGGGGCGAAGAAGGATGAACACTGAAGCTTTCTTT. This gives the protein CASSSDRGRRRMNTEAFF.